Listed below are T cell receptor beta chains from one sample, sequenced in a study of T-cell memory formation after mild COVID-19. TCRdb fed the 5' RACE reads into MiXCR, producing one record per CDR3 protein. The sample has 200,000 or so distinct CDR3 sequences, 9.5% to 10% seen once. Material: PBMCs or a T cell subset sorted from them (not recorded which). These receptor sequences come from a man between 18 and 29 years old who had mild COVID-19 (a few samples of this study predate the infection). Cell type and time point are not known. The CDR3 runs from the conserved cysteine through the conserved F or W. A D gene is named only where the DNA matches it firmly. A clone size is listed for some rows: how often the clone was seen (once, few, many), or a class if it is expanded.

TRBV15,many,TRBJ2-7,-,TGTGCCACCAGCGCGGCACTCAACTACGAGCAGTACTTC,CATSAALNYEQYF
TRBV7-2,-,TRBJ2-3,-,TGTGCCAGCAGTCACAGTCGAGGTCCCAATACGCAGTATTTT,CASSHSRGPNTQYF
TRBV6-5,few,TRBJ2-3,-,TGTGCCAGCAGTTGGTCGCCGAGCACAGATACGCAGTATTTT,CASSWSPSTDTQYF
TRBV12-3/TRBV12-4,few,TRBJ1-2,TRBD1,TGTGCCAGCCGACCAGGGGGCTTCTATGGCTACACCTTC,CASRPGGFYGYTF
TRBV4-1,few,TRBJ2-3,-,TGCGCCAGCAGCCAAGATCCTCCCCCCTCCACAGATACGCAGTATTTT,CASSQDPPPSTDTQYF
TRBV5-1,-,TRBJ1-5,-,TGCGCCAGCAGTCTGGCGGGAGGCTATCAGCCCCAGCATTTT,CASSLAGGYQPQHF
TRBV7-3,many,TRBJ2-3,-,TGTGCCAGCAGCTTACACCCTCGGACAGATACGCAGTATTTT,CASSLHPRTDTQYF
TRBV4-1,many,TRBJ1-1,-,TGCGCCAGCAGCAGAGGGCCCGCGGGGGACACTGAAGCTTTCTTT,CASSRGPAGDTEAFF
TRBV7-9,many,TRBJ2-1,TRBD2,TGTGCCAGCAGGCTAGCGCTGGGGCAGAGGACTAGCGGCTCCTACAATGAGCAGTTCTTC,CASRLALGQRTSGSYNEQFF
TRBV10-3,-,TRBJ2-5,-,TGTGCCATCAGTGACGGGGGCCTGGTTGAGACCCAGTACTTC,CAISDGGLVETQYF
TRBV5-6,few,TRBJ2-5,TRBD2,TGTGCCAGCAGCGACGGACTAGCGGATCAAGAGACCCAGTACTTC,CASSDGLADQETQYF
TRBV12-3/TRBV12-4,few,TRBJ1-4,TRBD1,TGTGCCAGCAGTTTAGTTAGGACAGGACTGTTTTTT,CASSLVRTGLFF
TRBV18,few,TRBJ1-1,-,TGTGCCAGCTCACCAACTACAGGGAACACTGAAGCTTTCTTT,CASSPTTGNTEAFF
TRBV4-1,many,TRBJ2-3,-,TGCGCCAGCAGCTACTCGCAAGGGGGAGATACGCAGTATTTT,CASSYSQGGDTQYF
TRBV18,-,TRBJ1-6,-,TGTGCCAGCTCAGCGGCACAGGGCAATTCACCCCTCCACTTT,CASSAAQGNSPLHF
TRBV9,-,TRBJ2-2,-,TGTGCCAGCAGCCCCCGAGGAGACCAAAACACCGGGGAGCTGTTTTTT,CASSPRGDQNTGELFF
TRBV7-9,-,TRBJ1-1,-,TGTGCCAGCAGCCCGGGCAGGGAGGACACTGAAGCTTTCTTT,CASSPGREDTEAFF
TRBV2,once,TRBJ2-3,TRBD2,TGTGCCAGCAGTTCTCTAGCGGGGGGAGATACGCAGTATTTT,CASSSLAGGDTQYF
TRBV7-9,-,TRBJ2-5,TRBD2,TGTGCCAACTCGCGCGGGGGCCAAGAGACCCAGTACTTC,CANSRGGQETQYF
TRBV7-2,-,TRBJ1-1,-,TGTGCCAGCAGCTTACAGGGCATGGACACTGAAGCTTTCTTT,CASSLQGMDTEAFF